The rows below give T cell receptor beta chains drawn from one sample of a study of IL-17A CD8 T cells in psoriatic arthritis synovium. Profiled with immunoSEQ multiplex PCR; TCRdb holds only in-frame clones, not every one. This table holds about 2,200 clones, around 74% found once. Sequences were obtained from IFN-gamma+ CD8+ T cells from synovial fluid. The receptor set was obtained from a human donor with psoriatic arthritis. The CDR3 runs from the conserved cysteine through the conserved F or W.

V: TRBV6-1; CDR3: CFEQGAIYGANVLTF
V: TRBV19; CDR3: CASSTGLGNQPQHF
V: TRBV7-9; CDR3: CASSPGLAGTGELFF
V: TRBV29-1; CDR3: CSAWTGVSYEQYF
V: TRBV28; CDR3: CASSPIETHYEQYF
V: TRBV6-1; CDR3: CASSERRNTEAFF
V: TRBV11-2; CDR3: CASSSPGQEGYTF
V: TRBV7-3; CDR3: CASSLKGGTDTQYF
V: TRBV15; CDR3: CATSATWDRGQPQHF
V: TRBV2; CDR3: CASRGPNYEQYF
V: TRBV4-1; CDR3: CASSLNRGLYTGELFF
V: TRBV5-4; CDR3: CASSLDKNTEAFF
V: TRBV5-4; CDR3: CASRLQGARTDTQYF
V: TRBV5-6; CDR3: CASSLRTAYSNQPQHF
V: TRBV23-1; CDR3: CASSQPGPGSSYNEQFF
V: TRBV19; CDR3: CASSPTGRSYEQYF
V: TRBV4-1; CDR3: CASSPDGRGYNEQFF
V: TRBV5-5; CDR3: CASSSGLRSTDTQYF
V: TRBV27; CDR3: CASSLLGRYQETQYF
V: TRBV2; CDR3: CAIGDWGYEQYF
V: TRBV30; CDR3: CAWEGGNTDTQYF
V: TRBV7-6; CDR3: CASSSTLAGGGNTGELFF
V: TRBV27; CDR3: CASSLAPRGDEKLFF
V: TRBV29-1; CDR3: CSVGSNQPQHF
V: TRBV6-1; CDR3: CASSDTLYEQYF
V: TRBV28; CDR3: CASRWAGINQPQHF
V: TRBV2; CDR3: CASFWPSGTHISTDTQYF
V: TRBV28; CDR3: CASRPAGIGYEQYF